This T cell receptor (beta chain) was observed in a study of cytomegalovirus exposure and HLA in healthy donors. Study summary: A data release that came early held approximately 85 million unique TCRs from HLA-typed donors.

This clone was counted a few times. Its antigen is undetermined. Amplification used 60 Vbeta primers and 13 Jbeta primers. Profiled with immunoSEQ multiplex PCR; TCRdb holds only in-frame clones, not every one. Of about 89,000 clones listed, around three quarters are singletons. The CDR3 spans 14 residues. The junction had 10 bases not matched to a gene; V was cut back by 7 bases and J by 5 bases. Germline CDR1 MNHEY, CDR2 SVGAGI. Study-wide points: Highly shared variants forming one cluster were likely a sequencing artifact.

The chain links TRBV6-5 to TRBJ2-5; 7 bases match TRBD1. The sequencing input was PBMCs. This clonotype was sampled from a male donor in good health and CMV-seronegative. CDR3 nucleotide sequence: TGTGCCAGCACCGGGACAGAGGGCTGGGAGACCCAGTACTTC. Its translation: CASTGTEGWETQYF.